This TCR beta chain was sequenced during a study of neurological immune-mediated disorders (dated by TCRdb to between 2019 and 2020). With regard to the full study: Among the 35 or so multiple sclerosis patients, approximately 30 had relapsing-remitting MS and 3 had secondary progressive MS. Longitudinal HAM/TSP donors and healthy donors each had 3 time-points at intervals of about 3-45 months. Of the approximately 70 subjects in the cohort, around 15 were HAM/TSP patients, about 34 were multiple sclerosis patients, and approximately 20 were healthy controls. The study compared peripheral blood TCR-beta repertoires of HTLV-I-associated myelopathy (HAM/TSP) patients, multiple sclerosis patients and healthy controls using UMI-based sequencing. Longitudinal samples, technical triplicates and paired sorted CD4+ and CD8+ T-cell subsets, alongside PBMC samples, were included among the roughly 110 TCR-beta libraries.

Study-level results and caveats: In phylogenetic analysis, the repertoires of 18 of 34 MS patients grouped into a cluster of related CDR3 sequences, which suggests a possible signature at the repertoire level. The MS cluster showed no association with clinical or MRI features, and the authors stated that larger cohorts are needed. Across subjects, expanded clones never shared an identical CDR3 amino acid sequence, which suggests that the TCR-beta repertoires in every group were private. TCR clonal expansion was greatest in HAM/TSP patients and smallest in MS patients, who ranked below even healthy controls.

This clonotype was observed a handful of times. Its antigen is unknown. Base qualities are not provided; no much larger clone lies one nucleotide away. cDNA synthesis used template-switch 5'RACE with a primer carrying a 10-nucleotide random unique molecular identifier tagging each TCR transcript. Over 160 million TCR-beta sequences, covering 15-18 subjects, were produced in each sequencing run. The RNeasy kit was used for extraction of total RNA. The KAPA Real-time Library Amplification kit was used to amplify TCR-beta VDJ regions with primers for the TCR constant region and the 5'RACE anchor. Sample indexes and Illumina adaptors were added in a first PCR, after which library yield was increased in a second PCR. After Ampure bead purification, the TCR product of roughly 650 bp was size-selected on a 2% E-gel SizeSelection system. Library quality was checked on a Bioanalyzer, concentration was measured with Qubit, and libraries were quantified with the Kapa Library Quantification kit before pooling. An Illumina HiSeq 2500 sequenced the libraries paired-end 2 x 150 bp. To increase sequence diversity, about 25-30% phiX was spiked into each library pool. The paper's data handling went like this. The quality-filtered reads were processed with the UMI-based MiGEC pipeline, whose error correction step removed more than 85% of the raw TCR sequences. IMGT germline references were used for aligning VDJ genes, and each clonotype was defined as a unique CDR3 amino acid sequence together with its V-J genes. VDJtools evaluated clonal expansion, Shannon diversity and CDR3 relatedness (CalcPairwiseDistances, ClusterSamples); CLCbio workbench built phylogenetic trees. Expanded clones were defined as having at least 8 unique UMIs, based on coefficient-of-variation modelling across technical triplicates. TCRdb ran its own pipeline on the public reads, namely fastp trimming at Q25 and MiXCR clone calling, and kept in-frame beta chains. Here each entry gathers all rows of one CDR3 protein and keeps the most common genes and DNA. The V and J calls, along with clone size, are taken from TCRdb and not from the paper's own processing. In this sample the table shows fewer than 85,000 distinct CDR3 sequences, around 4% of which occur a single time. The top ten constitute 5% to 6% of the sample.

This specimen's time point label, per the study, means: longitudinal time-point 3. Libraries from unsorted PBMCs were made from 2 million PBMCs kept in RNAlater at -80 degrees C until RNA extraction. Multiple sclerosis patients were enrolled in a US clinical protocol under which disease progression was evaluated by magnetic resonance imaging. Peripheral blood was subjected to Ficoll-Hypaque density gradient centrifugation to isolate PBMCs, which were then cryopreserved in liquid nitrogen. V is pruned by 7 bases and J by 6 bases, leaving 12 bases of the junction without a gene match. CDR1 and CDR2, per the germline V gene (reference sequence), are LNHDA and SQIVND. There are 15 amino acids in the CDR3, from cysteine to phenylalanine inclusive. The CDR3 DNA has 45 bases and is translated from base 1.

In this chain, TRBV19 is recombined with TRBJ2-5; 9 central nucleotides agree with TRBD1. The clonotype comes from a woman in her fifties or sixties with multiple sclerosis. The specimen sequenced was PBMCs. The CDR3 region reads CASMPGTGSVKTQYF. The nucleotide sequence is TGTGCCAGTATGCCCGGGACAGGGTCGGTGAAGACCCAGTACTTC.